The rows below give T cell receptor beta chains drawn from one sample of a study of T cell responses to AZD1222 COVID-19 vaccine. Libraries were prepared by immunoSEQ multiplex PCR; TCRdb keeps only in-frame clonotypes and omits some of them. The sample yields approximately 90,000 clones, about 86% seen once. This material consisted of peripheral blood, taken on day 0 of AZD1222 vaccination. These receptors all stem from an adult in good health. Both conserved end residues are part of each CDR3. D genes are given only for firm matches.

d_call,v_call,cdr3_length,j_call,cdr3_nt,cdr3_aa
-,TRBV4-3,12,TRBJ2-1,TGCGCCAGCAGCCAAGGCAGCGGCGAGCAGTTCTTC,CASSQGSGEQFF
-,TRBV30,12,TRBJ1-2,TGTGCCTGCGCAGGAAAACCGGTCGGCTACACCTTC,CACAGKPVGYTF
-,TRBV9,16,TRBJ2-7,TGTGCCAGCAGCGCCGAGGGGGGCATGCTCTCCTACGAGCAGTACTTC,CASSAEGGMLSYEQYF
-,TRBV19,11,TRBJ2-7,TGTGCCAGTGCAGGGGCGTACGAGCAGTACTTC,CASAGAYEQYF
TRBD1,TRBV7-6,15,TRBJ1-5,TGTGCCAGCAGCCAAGGACAGGGAGGCAATCAGCCCCAGCATTTT,CASSQGQGGNQPQHF
TRBD2,TRBV25-1,15,TRBJ2-1,TGTGCCAGCAGTGAAGGAGGGAGGGCCTACAATGAGCAGTTCTTC,CASSEGGRAYNEQFF
-,TRBV11-2,16,TRBJ2-5,TGTGCCAGCAGCCCCCTCGGGGGAAGCGGCGGAGAGACCCAGTACTTC,CASSPLGGSGGETQYF
-,TRBV6-6,13,TRBJ1-2,TGTGCCAGCAGTTCCAACGCAAACTATGGCTACACCTTC,CASSSNANYGYTF
-,TRBV21-1,16,TRBJ2-2,TGTGCCAGCAGCAAAGCAGTCAGGTTGAACACCGGGGAGCTGTTTTTT,CASSKAVRLNTGELFF
-,TRBV7-6,14,TRBJ2-5,TGTGCCAGCAAGACGGGAGTAGCCCAAGAGACCCAGTACTTC,CASKTGVAQETQYF
TRBD1,TRBV19,17,TRBJ2-1,TGTGCCAGTACCCTCCTGGGCGGACAGGGTTACGACAATGAGCAGTTCTTC,CASTLLGGQGYDNEQFF
-,TRBV7-8,12,TRBJ2-3,TGTGCCAGCAGCCCAAAAACAGATACGCAGTATTTT,CASSPKTDTQYF
TRBD2,TRBV5-5,15,TRBJ2-7,TGTGCCAGCAGCGAGGTAGTAGCGGGAGGAGACGAGCAGTACTTC,CASSEVVAGGDEQYF